A single sample is the source of the 6 T cell receptor beta chains below, sequenced in a study of OX40 agonist ivuxolimab in advanced cancers. Assay: immunoSEQ multiplex PCR; the TCRdb copy retains only in-frame clones and omits some. The table lists 70,000 to 75,000 clones, roughly 84% of them singletons, with roughly 1.2% in the top ten. This material consisted of CD4+ or CD8+ T cells sorted from blood, taken in a trial of the OX40 agonist ivuxolimab. These receptors were obtained from an adult with an advanced solid tumor such as melanoma, head and neck, liver or kidney cancer.

The chain carries TRBV7-2 and TRBJ2-2, with a tentative D call TRBD2 (5 bases). Germline CDR1 reads SGHTA; CDR2 reads FQGNSA. V was shortened by 2 bases and J by 0 bases, with 10 bases between the two germline ends. The CDR3 contains 16 residues. The CDR3 protein is CASSLMGVPNTGELFF. The CDR3 DNA reads TGTGCCAGCAGCTTAATGGGAGTTCCGAACACCGGGGAGCTGTTTTTT.

This clone appeared a single time. This sequence joins TRBV29-1 and TRBJ1-1; D not resolved. Trimming removed 3 bases at V and 9 bases at J, with 17 bases between. This CDR3 has 13 amino acids. Germline CDR1 SQVTM, CDR2 ANQGSEA. The CDR3 is CSVDVGGASKAFF. As DNA, the CDR3 is TGCAGCGTTGATGTAGGCGGCGCCTCGAAAGCTTTCTTT.

The chain uses TRBV6-5 and TRBJ1-3, with unresolved D. The V end lost 0 bases, the J end lost 1 base, and 4 bases lay between the germline ends. CDR3 length: 14 amino acids. CDR1 MNHEY and CDR2 SVGAGI come from the germline V gene. The CDR3 region has the DNA TGTGCCAGCAGTTACTCCCAGTCTGGAAACACCATATATTTT. It codes for CASSYSQSGNTIYF.

This clone was detected only once. The rearrangement uses TRBV5-4 and TRBJ2-5; possible D gene TRBD2, 6 bases. The CDR3 sequence is 14 residues long. With 7 bases removed from V and 0 bases from J, the gap between germline ends came to 13 bases. Germline CDR1 reads SGHNT; CDR2 reads YYREEE (reference sequence). The CDR3 reads CASESRGYQETQYF. For the CDR3, the DNA is TGTGCCAGCGAATCTCGGGGGTACCAAGAGACCCAGTACTTC.

V and J are TRBV28 and TRBJ1-4; TRBD1 is a possible D gene (5 bases). This CDR3 region has 14 residues. V was shortened by 5 bases and J by 12 bases, with 19 bases between the two germline ends. Germline CDR1 reads MDHEN; CDR2 reads SYDVKM. The CDR3 here is CASSHDRGSEELFF. DNA of the CDR3: TGTGCCAGCAGTCACGACCGGGGGAGTGAGGAACTGTTTTTT.

This chain uses TRBV7-2 with TRBJ2-1; D perhaps matches TRBD2 (6 bases). CDR3 length: 15 amino acids. V lost 7 bases and J 5 bases, leaving 18 bases between the germline ends. Germline V gives CDR1 SGHTA, CDR2 FQGNSA. CDR3 nucleotide sequence: TGTGCCAGCACCGCGGGCGGGGCTGGGAACAATGAGCAGTTCTTC. Translated: CASTAGGAGNNEQFF.